Shown below are 30 T cell receptor beta chains from a single sample sequenced in a study of T cell repertoires in cytomegalovirus infection. From the reads, TCRdb called clonotypes with MiXCR, one entry per CDR3 protein. The table records some 97,000 distinct CDR3 sequences, around a quarter of them present only once. The sample comprised CD8+ T cells from PBMCs. These TCRs come from a human donor in good health (CMV status not recorded). Some clones in this sample may be carry-over from other donors' samples.

A few counts support this clonotype. The chain couples TRBV9 to TRBJ2-2, with D perhaps TRBD2 (5 bases). Germline V gives CDR1 SGDLS, CDR2 YYNGEE. V lost 1 base and J lost 6, with 16 bases in between. The CDR3 has 16 amino acids. The CDR3 is CASSVNMRAYAGELFF. The CDR3 DNA sequence: TGTGCCAGCAGCGTAAACATGCGGGCCTACGCCGGGGAGCTGTTTTTT.

This clonotype was found a few times. V gene TRBV20-1 combines with J gene TRBJ2-1; 11 bases map to TRBD2. The CDR3 is made up of 16 amino acids. J lost 6 bases, V lost 0 bases, and 7 bases had no gene match. Germline V gene data show CDR1 as DFQATT and CDR2 as SNEGSKA (reference sequence). The CDR3 here is CSARDATSGITNEQFF. In nucleotides, the CDR3 is TGCAGTGCTAGAGACGCGACTAGCGGGATAACCAATGAGCAGTTCTTC.

This chain links TRBV6-5 with TRBJ1-4; TRBD1 agrees at 7 bases. The CDR3 covers 15 residues. V shed 3 bases, J shed 5 bases, and the junction held 6 bases outside the gene matches. The germline V gene encodes CDR1 MNHEY and CDR2 SVGAGI. CDR3 loop: CASSYPGTVNEKLFF. The CDR3 DNA follows: TGTGCCAGCAGTTATCCGGGGACAGTCAATGAAAAACTGTTTTTT.

Only one count was recorded for this clonotype. An end of the junction differs from the germline gene, which may be a read error. The chain is built from TRBV19 and TRBJ1-3; 7 bases fit TRBD1. Germline V gene sequence: CDR1 LNHDA, CDR2 SQIVND (reference sequence). The CDR3 length is 14 residues. CDR3 bases: TGTGCCAGTAGCCCGCCGGGACAGCCGGAACCGAGTGATTTT. Translation gives CASSPPGQPEPSDF.

This clonotype is categorized as medium-sized. V is TRBV27 and J is TRBJ2-7; D is ambiguous. Germline CDR1 MNHEY, CDR2 SMNVEV (reference sequence). V was cut by 2 bases and J by 5 bases, with 10 bases left in between. The CDR3 has 13 residues. DNA for the CDR3: TGTGCCAGCAGTTTAAACCCTCGCGACGAGCAGTACTTC. Its protein product is CASSLNPRDEQYF.

This clonotype was counted ten times or more. CDR3 nucleotides: TGTGCCAGCAGCTTACGGACCAGCGGCGAGCAGTACTTC. It translates to CASSLRTSGEQYF. This chain uses TRBV7-9 with TRBJ2-7; a possible D gene is TRBD2 (5 bases). The germline gives CDR1 SEHNR, CDR2 FQNEAQ (reference sequence). This CDR3 has 13 amino acids. V was trimmed by 2 bases and J by 6 bases, leaving 11 bases between them.

This chain links TRBV18 with TRBJ2-1; D unresolved. Germline V CDR1 and CDR2: KGHSH, LQKENI. The V end was cut by 2 bases, the J end by 10 bases, with 6 bases between. The CDR3 is 11 residues long. The CDR3 DNA follows: TGTGCCAGCTCACCAAGTGGGGAGCAGTTCTTC. Protein sequence: CASSPSGEQFF.

J is TRBJ2-7 and V is TRBV6-5, with a weak D call TRBD2 (6 bases). This CDR3 contains 14 residues. Germline assignment: CDR1 MNHEY and CDR2 SVGAGI. With 6 bases removed from V and 2 bases from J, the gap between germline ends came to 14 bases. The CDR3 region is CASSLGEDAYEQYF. The CDR3 nucleotides are TGTGCCAGCAGCCTAGGGGAGGATGCCTACGAGCAGTACTTC.

This clonotype was seen ten or more times. The chain carries TRBV12-3 or TRBV12-4 and TRBJ1-2; a possible D gene is TRBD1 (5 bases). CDR3 length equals 13 residues. The V gene lost 5 bases and the J gene lost 5 bases, with 12 bases spanning the gap. In DNA form, the CDR3 reads TGTGCCAGCAGTCCCGGGACCAGATATGGCTACACCTTC. Translated, it gives CASSPGTRYGYTF.

This clonotype was seen a few times. This CDR3 is CASREYRANTEAFF. CDR3 coding DNA: TGTGCCAGCAGAGAGTACAGGGCGAACACTGAAGCTTTCTTT. This chain links TRBV12-3 or TRBV12-4 with TRBJ1-1; perhaps TRBD1 as D (6 bases). This CDR3 has 14 residues. Trimming cost V 6 bases and J 1 base, with 12 bases left between them.

The chain couples TRBV28 to TRBJ1-2, with D maybe TRBD1 (5 bases). In germline, CDR1 is MDHEN, CDR2 SYDVKM. This CDR3 is 16 amino acids long. The V end was cut by 7 bases, the J end by 7 bases, with 25 bases between. The CDR3: CASTTNQRDPSVGYTF. DNA for the CDR3: TGTGCCAGCACCACAAATCAAAGGGACCCAAGTGTTGGCTACACCTTC.

The genes are TRBV7-2 and TRBJ1-5; D is possibly TRBD1 (6 bases). The germline V gene encodes CDR1 SGHTA and CDR2 FQGNSA. Deletions cut 5 bases from V and 5 bases from J, with 16 bases between. The CDR3 totals 15 residues. In DNA, the CDR3 is TGTGCCAGCAGCCGAGAGGGGAGGGGGTATCAGCCCCAGCATTTT. It specifies CASSREGRGYQPQHF.

The J gene is TRBJ2-5, the V gene TRBV7-8, with D hard to call. Germline V gives CDR1 SGHVS, CDR2 FQNEAQ. This CDR3 spans 13 amino acids. The ends were cut back, 9 bases at V and 3 bases at J, with 14 bases in the middle. As DNA, the CDR3 is TGTGCCAGTAAGGTCACGACGGAAGAGACCCAGTACTTC. It yields the protein CASKVTTEETQYF.

The V and J genes are TRBV6-2 or TRBV6-3 and TRBJ2-1, with a possible D match to TRBD2 (5 bases). Germline CDR1 is MNHEY and CDR2 is SVGEGT. CDR3 length: 17 residues. Trimming took 2 bases from V and 4 from J, leaving 18 bases between them. CDR3 protein: CASSYPDGVGGYNEQFF. Here the CDR3 DNA reads TGTGCCAGCAGTTACCCCGACGGGGTGGGTGGGTACAATGAGCAGTTCTTC.

Many counts were recorded for this clonotype. The chain recombines TRBV7-2 with TRBJ1-1; D unclear. The ends were cut back, 1 base at V and 0 bases at J, with 6 bases in the middle. This CDR3 region has 14 residues. CDR1 and CDR2 (germline): SGHTA, FQGNSA. CDR3 nucleotides: TGTGCCAGCAGCTTAGGTGTCCTGAACACTGAAGCTTTCTTT. Translated, it gives CASSLGVLNTEAFF.

V gene TRBV27 combines with J gene TRBJ1-2, with D possibly matching TRBD1 (5 bases). The CDR3 sequence is 15 residues long. V lost 4 bases to trimming and J lost 4 bases, with 16 bases between them. Per germline, CDR1 MNHEY and CDR2 SMNVEV (reference sequence). CDR3 nucleotides: TGTGCCAGCAGTTCAGCGTCAGGGATACTCTATGGCTACACCTTC. Protein sequence: CASSSASGILYGYTF.

This clonotype was found many times. The V call is TRBV12-3 or TRBV12-4, the J call TRBJ2-7; D is undetermined. The CDR3 length is 12 residues. The V end lost 4 bases, the J end lost 3 bases, and 7 bases lay between the germline ends. As DNA, the CDR3 is TGTGCCAGCAGTTCAAACCACTACGAGCAGTACTTC. This gives the protein CASSSNHYEQYF.

The rearrangement links TRBV20-1 to TRBJ1-5, with D perhaps matching TRBD1 (6 bases). Trimming cost V 8 bases and J 11 bases, with 19 bases left between them. Germline V lookup: CDR1 DFQATT, CDR2 SNEGSKA (reference sequence). The CDR3 has 12 residues. The CDR3 region has the DNA TGCAGTACCAATGATGGGGGCTCGGCCCAGCATTTT. It translates to CSTNDGGSAQHF.

This clonotype has just a few counts. This chain joins TRBV5-6 and TRBJ2-2; D possibly corresponds to TRBD1 (6 bases). Trimming left V 3 bases short and J 7 bases short, with 10 bases between. The CDR3 runs 13 residues. Germline V lookup: CDR1 SGHDT, CDR2 YYEEEE. The DNA for the CDR3 is TGTGCCAGCAGCTGGGACATCGGCGGGGAGCTGTTTTTT. Its protein is CASSWDIGGELFF.

This clonotype was observed at least ten times. The rearrangement links TRBV11-2 to TRBJ1-1; D is unclear. Trimming left V 0 bases short and J 7 bases short, with 3 bases between. Germline V gene data show CDR1 as SGHAT and CDR2 as FQNNGV. The CDR3 length is 11 residues. This chain's CDR3 is CASSLEGEAFF. The CDR3, as DNA: TGTGCCAGCAGCTTAGAAGGTGAAGCTTTCTTT.

This clonotype was seen more than once but under ten times. The J gene is TRBJ1-2, the V gene TRBV7-8, with 7 nucleotides matching TRBD1. The CDR3 is made up of 15 amino acids. V gave up 5 bases and J gave up 3 bases; unmatched junction bases: 9. Germline CDR1 is SGHVS and CDR2 is FQNEAQ. The DNA of the CDR3 is TGTGCCAGCAGCGGCGACAGGGTGATGGACTATGGCTACACCTTC. Translated, it gives CASSGDRVMDYGYTF. Supplemented by reference TRBV7-8 and TRBJ1-2, the full variable domain reads GAGVSQSPRYKVAKRGQDVALRCDPISGHVSLFWYQQALGQGPEFLTYFQNEAQLDKSGLPSDRFFAERPEGSVSTLKIQRTQQEDSAVYLCASSGDRVMDYGYTFGSGTRLTVV.

This clonotype was seen many times. V is TRBV7-9 and J is TRBJ1-1; D gene unclear. This CDR3 region has 12 residues. V lost 5 bases and J 4 bases, leaving 8 bases between the germline ends. The germline V gene encodes CDR1 SEHNR and CDR2 FQNEAQ (reference sequence). In DNA form, the CDR3 reads TGTGCCAGCAGCCCCGGTACCACTGAAGCTTTCTTT. Translated: CASSPGTTEAFF.

The table lists this clonotype with many counts. The chain has TRBV7-2 and TRBJ2-1; 9 positions match TRBD2. Per the germline V gene, CDR1 is SGHTA and CDR2 is FQGNSA. Losses at the gene ends were 0 bases for V and 6 bases for J; bases not matched to a gene: 9. The CDR3 covers 17 residues. For the CDR3, the DNA is TGTGCCAGCAGCTTAGCGTTGAGGCTAGCGGGGTTCAATGAGCAGTTCTTC. This sequence encodes CASSLALRLAGFNEQFF.

The chain joins TRBV27 to TRBJ2-7, with D perhaps TRBD1 (7 bases). The germline CDR1 and CDR2 sequences are MNHEY and SMNVEV (reference sequence). The CDR3 has 17 residues. The V gene lost 0 bases and the J gene lost 3 bases, with 18 bases spanning the gap. The CDR3 DNA reads as TGTGCCAGCAGTTTATCGTGGGCAGGGGGGCCCCTCTACGAGCAGTACTTC. Its protein is CASSLSWAGGPLYEQYF.

The chain combines TRBV15 with TRBJ1-1; 7 nucleotides agree with TRBD1. Unmatched junction bases numbered 15, after V lost 0 bases and J lost 8 bases. CDR3 length: 17 residues. The V gene's germline CDR1 is LNHNV and CDR2 YYDKDF (reference sequence). The CDR3 is CATSRDAPDRQGPEAFF. CDR3 bases: TGTGCCACCAGCAGAGATGCCCCGGATCGACAGGGCCCAGAAGCTTTCTTT.

V is TRBV28 and J is TRBJ1-1; D is unclear. Germline CDR1 is MDHEN and CDR2 is SYDVKM. The CDR3 has 15 residues. With 5 bases removed from V and 4 bases from J, the gap between germline ends came to 17 bases. DNA of the CDR3: TGTGCCAGCAGTCACCCCCTGACGGGTTTCACTGAAGCTTTCTTT. Encoded protein: CASSHPLTGFTEAFF.

Comments on this clonotype: A single base separates this from a much larger clone, so it may be a read error. J is TRBJ2-7 and V is TRBV6-2 or TRBV6-3, with D tentatively TRBD1 or TRBD2 (5 bases each). V shed 10 bases and J shed 2 bases, with 15 bases lying between them. The V gene's germline CDR1 is MNHEY and CDR2 SVGEGT. The CDR3 has 13 amino acids. CDR3 bases: TGTGCCAACAGCCCGGGACCCCCCTACGAGCAGTACTTC. This sequence encodes CANSPGPPYEQYF.

The sample holds a few counts of this clonotype. The chain recombines TRBV12-3 or TRBV12-4 with TRBJ1-1; tentatively, D is TRBD1 (5 bases). The V end was cut by 7 bases, the J end by 1 base, with 10 bases between. The CDR3 totals 13 residues. In DNA form, the CDR3 reads TGTGCCAGCAACCCCACAGGGAACACTGAAGCTTTCTTT. This gives the protein CASNPTGNTEAFF.

In the case of this clonotype: The junction differs from germline at one of its ends, possibly a read error. The chain uses TRBV19 and TRBJ2-4; a weak D match, TRBD1 (5 bases). This CDR3 is built from 13 residues. Germline-derived CDR1 and CDR2 are LNHDA and SQIVND (reference sequence). The CDR3 region is CVSKKGERNIQYF. Here the CDR3 DNA reads TGTGTCAGTAAAAAAGGGGAACGGAACATTCAGTACTTC.

This chain joins TRBV30 and TRBJ2-7; D uncertain. Trimming removed 1 base at V and 3 bases at J, with 13 bases between. CDR3 length: 14 residues. The germline gives CDR1 GTSNPN, CDR2 SVGIG (reference sequence). CDR3: CAWSERSWVYEQYF. The DNA for the CDR3 is TGTGCCTGGAGTGAGAGGAGTTGGGTCTACGAGCAGTACTTC.